These 7 T cell receptor beta chains originate from one sample sequenced in a study of cytomegalovirus exposure and HLA in healthy donors (TCRdb year 2017). Receptor libraries were prepared by the immunoSEQ multiplex PCR assay. For the multiplex PCR, a mixture combining 60 forward primers for TCR Vbeta segments and 13 reverse primers for TCR Jbeta segments was used. Here the immuneACCESS table is served through TCRdb, limited to in-frame sequences with V and J called. Missing clones are a known gap in these copies; in checked studies unresolved V genes cover under half, and the rest lacks a known reason. For this sample the table gives about 160,000 clones, of which roughly four fifths were detected only once. Of the sample, 2.5% to 3.5% falls within the top ten clones. Source material: PBMCs. All receptors derive from a woman in her forties or fifties in good health and CMV-seropositive.

The chain links TRBV5-4 to TRBJ2-2, with TRBD1 as a possible D gene (5 bases). Germline V gene lookup returns CDR1 SGHNT and CDR2 YYREEE (reference sequence). The CDR3 loop spans 16 amino acids. V lost 2 bases, J lost 4 bases, and 15 bases lay in between. Written as DNA, the CDR3 is TGTGCCAGCAGCTTAGACAGCCAAAGGACCACCGGGGAGCTGTTTTTT. Protein sequence: CASSLDSQRTTGELFF.

This sequence joins TRBV9 and TRBJ2-2, with 11 bases fitting TRBD2. Trimming removed 3 bases from V and 1 base from J; junction bases left unmatched: 5. This CDR3 contains 17 residues. The germline gives CDR1 SGDLS, CDR2 YYNGEE. The CDR3 nucleotides are TGTGCCAGCAGCGCACGTAGCGGGGGGGTGAACACCGGGGAGCTGTTTTTT. It encodes CASSARSGGVNTGELFF.

The chain carries TRBV5-5 and TRBJ1-5; D remains ambiguous. Trimming cost V 5 bases and J 7 bases, with 19 bases left between them. CDR3 length equals 15 residues. The V gene's germline CDR1 is SGHKS and CDR2 YYEKEE (reference sequence). Here the CDR3 DNA reads TGTGCCAGCAGTCAAAAAGCGGGTGGCACCCAGCCCCAGCATTTT. This translates into CASSQKAGGTQPQHF.

This clone was seen once. V usage is TRBV18 and J usage is TRBJ1-5; possibly TRBD1 for D (6 bases). V was clipped by 6 bases and J by 6 bases, with 15 bases between them. The germline gives CDR1 KGHSH, CDR2 LQKENI. CDR3 length: 14 amino acids. DNA for the CDR3: TGTGCCAGCTCCCGCCAGGGGTCGGTTCAGCCCCAGCATTTT. Protein: CASSRQGSVQPQHF.

The chain employs TRBV19 and TRBJ1-2, with D possibly matching TRBD1 (6 bases). The length of the CDR3 is 15 residues. V dropped 1 base and J dropped 6 bases, with 15 bases sitting between them. The germline V gene encodes CDR1 LNHDA and CDR2 SQIVND (reference sequence). The CDR3 coding sequence is TGTGCCAGTAGTATAGGCACAGGGAGGGCGGATGGCTACACCTTC. Protein sequence: CASSIGTGRADGYTF. The full variable domain, in which reference TRBV19 and TRBJ1-2 provide the parts outside the CDR3, is DGGITQSPKYLFRKEGQNVTLSCEQNLNHDAMYWYRQDPGQGLRLIYYSQIVNDFQKGDIAEGYSVSREKKESFPLTVTSAQKNPTAFYLCASSIGTGRADGYTFGSGTRLTVV.

The rearrangement links TRBV7-3 to TRBJ2-2; 8 bases agree with TRBD2. The V segment lost 5 bases and the J segment 3 bases; nucleotides outside the gene matches: 2. Per the germline V gene, CDR1 is SGHTA and CDR2 is FQGTGA. The CDR3 loop spans 14 amino acids. For the CDR3, the DNA is TGTGCCAGCAGCCGGGGGGGAGACACCGGGGAGCTGTTTTTT. The encoded protein is CASSRGGDTGELFF.

There are a few counts of this clone. V gene TRBV6-1 combines with J gene TRBJ2-5, with D hard to call. Germline V gene data show CDR1 as MNHNS and CDR2 as SASEGT. Trimming shortened V by 1 base and J by 9 bases, and 12 bases separated the two germline ends. The CDR3 consists of 13 residues. CDR3 sequence reads: CASSEGGPRSQYF. The CDR3 nucleotides read TGTGCCAGCAGTGAAGGTGGGCCTCGTTCCCAGTACTTC.